The 27 T cell receptor beta chains given below trace back to one sample, sequenced in a study of molecular identifiers for immune sequencing clone quantification. A single record per CDR3 protein comes from TCRdb applying MiXCR to the PCR reads. The repertoire holds 460,000 or so distinct CDR3 sequences, with about a fifth as singletons. Sequenced material: naive CD8+ T cells from blood, with Jurkat cell RNA spiked in. Subset meaning: FACS-sorted CD8+CD4-CCR7+CD45RA+ naive T cells. The source is a human donor in good health. Some libraries in this study had Jurkat cell RNA spiked in.

The sample holds a few counts of this clonotype. The gene calls are TRBV12-3 or TRBV12-4 and TRBJ1-1; D is unresolved. The V gene lost 6 bases and the J gene lost 1 base, with 12 bases spanning the gap. The CDR3 sequence is 14 residues long. This CDR3 is CASSAGGSNTEAFF. CDR3 coding DNA: TGTGCCAGCAGCGCCGGCGGATCGAACACTGAAGCTTTCTTT.

At least ten counts were recorded for this clonotype. V and J are TRBV5-4 and TRBJ2-3, with D tentatively TRBD1 (5 bases). Trimming stripped 5 bases from V and 3 bases from J, with 10 bases between. CDR3 length: 13 residues. The germline V gene encodes CDR1 SGHNT and CDR2 YYREEE (reference sequence). CDR3 loop: CASRGAGTDTQYF. DNA of the CDR3: TGTGCCAGCAGAGGGGCTGGGACAGATACGCAGTATTTT.

V gene TRBV14 combines with J gene TRBJ2-7; no reliable D call. This CDR3 has 12 amino acids. CDR1 is SGHDN, CDR2 FVKESK, per germline. Trimming took 8 bases from V and 5 from J, leaving 13 bases between them. DNA of the CDR3: TGTGCCAGCGGTTTCGCGGTCCACGAGCAGTACTTC. This encodes CASGFAVHEQYF.

This chain links TRBV27 with TRBJ1-1, with D uncertain. Germline V lookup: CDR1 MNHEY, CDR2 SMNVEV (reference sequence). Deletions cut 3 bases from V and 1 base from J, with 9 bases between. The CDR3 runs to 14 residues. CDR3 sequence reads: CASSFLDWNTEAFF. The DNA for the CDR3 is TGTGCCAGCAGTTTTCTTGACTGGAACACTGAAGCTTTCTTT.

There are a few counts of this clonotype. The J gene is TRBJ2-7, the V gene TRBV28, with TRBD1 matching over 8 bases. The CDR3 has 14 residues. Germline CDR1 MDHEN, CDR2 SYDVKM. The V and J ends lost 5 bases and 4 bases, in that order; junction bases with no gene match: 7. DNA of the CDR3: TGTGCCAGCAGTCTCCGGGACAGGTGGTACGAGCAGTACTTC. Protein: CASSLRDRWYEQYF.

The chain recombines TRBV12-3 or TRBV12-4 with TRBJ1-2, with 10 nucleotides matching TRBD1. V shed 5 bases and J 4 bases; nucleotides not matched to a gene: 7. The CDR3 is made up of 15 amino acids. The CDR3 DNA follows: TGTGCCAGCAGTAACTCGGGACAGGGGATCTATGGCTACACCTTC. This gives the protein CASSNSGQGIYGYTF.

This clonotype was seen many times. The rearrangement links TRBV20-1 to TRBJ2-7; D is possibly TRBD2 (6 bases). This CDR3 region has 16 residues. V lost 1 base and J 4 bases, leaving 20 bases between the germline ends. Germline CDR1 DFQATT, CDR2 SNEGSKA (reference sequence). The DNA of the CDR3 is TGCAGTGCTAGAGGGGGTGTGGCGGGAAAGGTGTACGAGCAGTACTTC. It yields the protein CSARGGVAGKVYEQYF.

This clonotype occurred many times. The chain is built from TRBV4-3 and TRBJ2-7; maybe TRBD2 (6 bases). In germline, CDR1 is LGHNA, CDR2 YSLEER. This CDR3 spans 14 amino acids. V lost 0 bases and J 3 bases, leaving 9 bases between the germline ends. The DNA for the CDR3 is TGCGCCAGCAGCCAAGATGTGGGAGGCTACGAGCAGTACTTC. It yields the protein CASSQDVGGYEQYF.

This clonotype was counted at least ten times. The chain has TRBV4-2 and TRBJ2-4; D perhaps matches TRBD1 (5 bases). V lost 7 bases and J 0 bases, leaving 13 bases between the germline ends. The germline V gene has CDR1 LGHNA and CDR2 YNFKEQ. The CDR3 has 15 amino acids. The chain's CDR3 is CASTPTVLAKNIQYF. Here the CDR3 DNA reads TGTGCCAGCACCCCGACAGTTCTAGCCAAAAACATTCAGTACTTC.

The chain combines TRBV6-2 or TRBV6-3 with TRBJ2-7; TRBD1 matches 7 bases. Trimming removed 9 bases from V and 0 bases from J; junction bases left unmatched: 8. CDR3 length: 14 residues. From germline, CDR1 is MNHEY and CDR2 SVGEGT. CDR3 amino acids: CASTRDRNSYEQYF. In nucleotides, the CDR3 is TGTGCCAGTACTCGGGACAGAAACTCCTACGAGCAGTACTTC.

The chain combines TRBV6-6 with TRBJ2-7; D is uncertain. The CDR3 is 13 amino acids. Trimming removed 0 bases from V and 3 bases from J, with 6 bases in between. CDR1 and CDR2 from the germline V gene are MNHNY and SVGAGI (reference sequence). CDR3 sequence reads: CASSYSKVYEQYF. Written as DNA, the CDR3 is TGTGCCAGCAGTTACTCGAAAGTCTACGAGCAGTACTTC.

The sample holds a few counts of this clonotype. This sequence joins TRBV4-2 and TRBJ2-7, with D maybe TRBD2 (5 bases). Germline assignment: CDR1 LGHNA and CDR2 YNFKEQ. V lost 0 bases and J 0 bases, leaving 12 bases between the germline ends. The CDR3 contains 16 residues. The DNA of the CDR3 is TGTGCCAGCAGCCAAGAATTCGGACTCGGCTCCTACGAGCAGTACTTC. Translating it yields CASSQEFGLGSYEQYF.

The J gene is TRBJ2-1, the V gene TRBV4-3, with no clear D. CDR1 is LGHNA, CDR2 YSLEER, per germline. This CDR3 is built from 16 residues. Trimming removed 0 bases at V and 0 bases at J, with 9 bases between. The CDR3 loop reads CASSQDKMSSYNEQFF. For the CDR3, the DNA is TGCGCCAGCAGCCAAGATAAAATGAGCTCCTACAATGAGCAGTTCTTC.

This clonotype was recorded many times. This chain uses TRBV19 with TRBJ2-2, with 9 nucleotides matching TRBD1. Losses at the gene ends were 7 bases for V and 5 bases for J; bases not matched to a gene: 5. Germline V lookup: CDR1 LNHDA, CDR2 SQIVND (reference sequence). This CDR3 has 14 residues. The CDR3 sequence is CASIGTGFTGELFF. The CDR3 nucleotides read TGTGCCAGTATTGGGACAGGGTTTACCGGGGAGCTGTTTTTT.

This clonotype was detected only a few times. The CDR3 bases are TGTGCCAGCTCACTCGACAGGGGGCTAGATACGCAGTATTTT. Translated, it gives CASSLDRGLDTQYF. The chain couples TRBV18 to TRBJ2-3; 10 nucleotides match TRBD1. V trimming: 4 bases; J trimming: 5 bases; junction bases outside the gene matches: 3. CDR1 and CDR2 from the germline V gene are KGHSH and LQKENI. The CDR3 loop spans 14 amino acids. The variable domain in full, with the rest retrieved from reference TRBV18 and TRBJ2-3, is NAGVMQNPRHLVRRRGQEARLRCSPMKGHSHVYWYRQLPEEGLKFMVYLQKENIIDESGMPKERFSAEFPKEGPSILRIQQVVRGDSAAYFCASSLDRGLDTQYFGPGTRLTVL.

In its sample, this clonotype was seen a few times. This chain connects TRBV20-1 to TRBJ1-6; a weak D match, TRBD1 (5 bases). Germline CDR1 DFQATT, CDR2 SNEGSKA (reference sequence). The V and J ends lost 5 bases and 6 bases respectively, with 20 bases between them. The CDR3 extends over 16 amino acids. The CDR3 protein is CSARVTQGRGNSPLHF. The DNA for the CDR3 is TGCAGTGCTCGAGTAACCCAGGGTAGGGGTAATTCACCCCTCCACTTT.

V and J are TRBV19 and TRBJ2-1; the match to TRBD2 covers 7 bases. CDR3 length: 15 amino acids. V shed 2 bases and J 4 bases; nucleotides not matched to a gene: 5. Looked up from germline, CDR1 is LNHDA and CDR2 is SQIVND (reference sequence). The CDR3 is CASSIYSGEYNEQFF. The CDR3 region has the DNA TGTGCCAGTAGTATATACAGCGGGGAATACAATGAGCAGTTCTTC. The full variable domain, completed using reference TRBV19 and TRBJ2-1, is DGGITQSPKYLFRKEGQNVTLSCEQNLNHDAMYWYRQDPGQGLRLIYYSQIVNDFQKGDIAEGYSVSREKKESFPLTVTSAQKNPTAFYLCASSIYSGEYNEQFFGPGTRLTVL.

The rearrangement uses TRBV12-3 or TRBV12-4 and TRBJ1-2, with D hard to call. The ends were cut back, 0 bases at V and 1 base at J, with 6 bases in the middle. The CDR3 is 14 residues long. The CDR3 coding sequence is TGTGCCAGCAGTTTAGCCAGCCTTAACTATGGCTACACCTTC. This sequence encodes CASSLASLNYGYTF.

This clonotype occurred a few times. This chain joins TRBV30 and TRBJ1-5; 9 nucleotides align to TRBD1. The CDR3 contains 14 residues. V lost 0 bases to trimming and J lost 7 bases; unmatched junction nucleotides: 4. Per the germline V gene, CDR1 is GTSNPN and CDR2 is SVGIG (reference sequence). DNA for the CDR3: TGTGCCTGGAGTGTGGGACAGGGTTCACAGCCCCAGCATTTT. Translated: CAWSVGQGSQPQHF. Together with reference TRBV30 and TRBJ1-5, the CDR3 gives the full variable domain: SQTIHQWPATLVQPVGSPLSLECTVEGTSNPNLYWYRQAAGRGLQLLFYSVGIGQISSEVPQNLSASRPQDRQFILSSKKLLLSDSGFYLCAWSVGQGSQPQHFGDGTRLSIL.

A word on this clonotype: This sequence may be a read error, since a much larger clone differs from it by one base. J is TRBJ2-2 and V is TRBV7-2; 10 bases line up with TRBD1. Germline V gene lookup returns CDR1 SGHTA and CDR2 FQGNSA. The CDR3 runs 16 residues. Here the CDR3 reads CASSSLDRGFSGGLFF. As DNA, the CDR3 is TGTGCCAGCAGCTCGCTGGACAGGGGGTTTTCCGGGGGGCTGTTTTTT.

Notes on this clonotype: With a much larger clone just one base away, this may be a read error. The gene calls are TRBV4-3 and TRBJ2-7, with D possibly matching TRBD2 (5 bases). Germline assignment: CDR1 LGHNA and CDR2 YSLEER. This CDR3 has 14 residues. V was pared by 1 base and J by 4 bases, with 11 bases between. The CDR3 region is CASSQGAGPYEQYV. The CDR3 DNA is TGCGCCAGCAGCCAAGGTGCGGGCCCATACGAGCAGTACGTC.

This clonotype was seen more than once but under ten times. The chain employs TRBV27 and TRBJ2-7; tentatively, D is TRBD1 or TRBD2 (5 bases each). This CDR3 has 15 residues. From germline, CDR1 is MNHEY and CDR2 SMNVEV (reference sequence). V was cut by 0 bases and J by 4 bases, with 13 bases left in between. CDR3 sequence reads: CASSLSGSGLYEQYF. DNA of the CDR3: TGTGCCAGCAGTTTATCTGGCTCGGGGCTGTACGAGCAGTACTTC.

In its sample, this clonotype was seen once. V usage is TRBV27 and J usage is TRBJ2-2; D call uncertain. This CDR3 is built from 14 residues. Germline lookup yields CDR1 MNHEY and CDR2 SMNVEV (reference sequence). The V and J ends lost 1 base and 1 base respectively, with 4 bases between them. This chain's CDR3 is CASSLFRNTGELFF. The CDR3 DNA sequence: TGTGCCAGCAGTTTATTCAGGAACACCGGGGAGCTGTTTTTT.

This clonotype was counted only a few times. V is TRBV11-2 and J is TRBJ2-7, with D unresolved. There are 15 residues in the CDR3. CDR1 SGHAT and CDR2 FQNNGV come from the germline V gene. Trimming stripped 7 bases from V and 3 bases from J, with 19 bases between. The CDR3 region has the DNA TGTGCCAGCACCCTCAGTTACGGCGCCGACTACGAGCAGTACTTC. It encodes CASTLSYGADYEQYF.

V usage is TRBV15 and J usage is TRBJ2-3, with D hard to call. There are 16 residues in the CDR3. The ends were cut back, 5 bases at V and 1 base at J, with 16 bases in the middle. Looked up from germline, CDR1 is LNHNV and CDR2 is YYDKDF (reference sequence). The CDR3 DNA is TGTGCCACCAGCGCCACGCTAGAATTGGGCACAGATACGCAGTATTTT. It translates to CATSATLELGTDTQYF.

This clonotype has only a few counts. V usage is TRBV4-3 and J usage is TRBJ2-3; 8 bases match TRBD1. This CDR3 has 16 residues. The germline gives CDR1 LGHNA, CDR2 YSLEER. V was clipped by 0 bases and J by 3 bases; unmatched bases: 5. CDR3 sequence (DNA): TGCGCCAGCAGCCAAGAAACGACAGGGGCAACAGATACGCAGTATTTT. Translating it yields CASSQETTGATDTQYF.

Ten or more counts support this clonotype. This chain connects TRBV7-8 to TRBJ2-7, with D uncertain. Trimming shortened V by 5 bases and J by 2 bases, and 7 bases separated the two germline ends. This CDR3 has 12 amino acids. Germline values: CDR1 SGHVS, CDR2 FQNEAQ. The CDR3 DNA is TGTGCCAGCAGCCCGCCGACCTACGAGCAGTACTTC. It yields the protein CASSPPTYEQYF.